The T cell receptor (beta chain) under discussion was sequenced for a study of identical twins. Study-level points and caveats: Models underestimated how often monozygotic twins shared out-of-frame TCR alpha. Memory repertoires showed no such pattern, whereas abundant cord blood beta clonotypes carried fewer insertions.

In this sample, this clonotype turned up once. Its antigen is currently unknown. Each CDR3 protein is one row after TCRdb ran MiXCR on the 5' RACE reads. The data show some 570,000 distinct CDR3 sequences, with approximately 20% seen just once and 0.48% held by the top ten. The CDR3 sequence is 15 residues long. Germline loops: CDR1 DFQATT, CDR2 SNEGSKA (reference sequence). V was clipped by 5 bases and J by 2 bases; unmatched bases: 8. These data were also reused for a study on yellow fever vaccine responses in identical twins.

The rearrangement uses TRBV20-1 and TRBJ2-5, with TRBD2 matching over 10 bases. Sequencing was carried out using CD4+ T cells sorted from blood. The origin of this receptor is a woman aged 18-29 years in good health. CDR3 DNA: TGCAGTGCTGAAGGAGCGGGGGGGGGACAAGAGACCCAGTACTTC. Translation gives CSAEGAGGGQETQYF.